The 14 T cell receptor beta chains below were found in one sample sequenced in a study of T cell responses to AZD1222 COVID-19 vaccine. Repertoires were generated with immunoSEQ multiplex PCR, while TCRdb's copy carries only in-frame clones and drops some. The sample carries 150,000 to 200,000 clones, almost 95% recorded once. Sequences were derived from peripheral blood, sampled on day 0 of AZD1222 vaccination. These receptors all come from an adult in good health.

The chain links TRBV30 to TRBJ1-1, with D possibly TRBD1 on 5 matching bases. Germline V gene sequence: CDR1 GTSNPN, CDR2 SVGIG (reference sequence). Trimming pared 3 bases from V and 6 bases from J, leaving 17 bases between. The CDR3 is 14 amino acids. CDR3 DNA sequence: TGTGCCTGGAGAAAACAGGATTTAATCTCTGAAGCTTTCTTT. Protein: CAWRKQDLISEAFF.

The chain has TRBV13 and TRBJ1-3; D is unresolved. The CDR3 is 11 amino acids. V was trimmed by 5 bases and J by 5 bases, leaving 4 bases between them. The germline gives CDR1 PRHDT, CDR2 FYEKMQ (reference sequence). CDR3 nucleotides: TGTGCCAGCAGCGCCCGAAACACCATATATTTT. Protein sequence: CASSARNTIYF.

The chain combines TRBV3-1 (or the pseudogene TRBV3-2) with TRBJ2-3; no clear D gene. Per germline, CDR1 LGHDT and CDR2 YNNKEL (reference sequence). V was clipped by 0 bases and J by 4 bases, with 11 bases between them. This CDR3 is 15 amino acids long. The CDR3 DNA sequence: TGTGCCAGCAGCCAAGACAGATTAAGGGCAGATACGCAGTATTTT. Residues: CASSQDRLRADTQYF.

This sequence joins TRBV4-2 and TRBJ2-7; D is possibly TRBD2 (6 bases). CDR1 is LGHNA, CDR2 YNFKEQ, per germline. The CDR3 extends over 15 amino acids. The V gene lost 4 bases and the J gene lost 4 bases, with 17 bases spanning the gap. As DNA, the CDR3 is TGTGCCAGCAGCCCAGTACTTAGCGGACCTTACGAGCAGTACTTC. This gives the protein CASSPVLSGPYEQYF.

This sequence joins TRBV5-1 and TRBJ1-2; no clear D gene. Germline lookup yields CDR1 SGHRS and CDR2 YFSETQ. Trimming took off 6 bases at V and 4 bases at J, with 13 bases between the two ends. The CDR3 is 13 residues long. The CDR3 DNA reads as TGCGCCAGCACCACCTCAGGCGGCTATGGCTACACCTTC. Its protein is CASTTSGGYGYTF.

The V and J genes are TRBV24-1 and TRBJ1-1; 10 bases are shared with TRBD1. The junction had 5 bases not matched to a gene; V was cut back by 10 bases and J by 4 bases. Germline V gene data show CDR1 as KGHDR and CDR2 as SFDVKD. This CDR3 is built from 13 residues. This CDR3 is CATRDRGSTEAFF. The CDR3 DNA follows: TGTGCCACTCGGGACAGGGGAAGCACTGAAGCTTTCTTT.

V usage is TRBV9 and J usage is TRBJ2-7; the D gene is possibly TRBD2 (7 bases). V lost 3 bases to trimming and J lost 0 bases, with 16 bases between them. Germline-derived CDR1 and CDR2 are SGDLS and YYNGEE. The CDR3 has 16 residues. The DNA for the CDR3 is TGTGCCAGCAGCGAGGGGGGGGTAGCCCTCTCCTACGAGCAGTACTTC. Its translation is CASSEGGVALSYEQYF.

The gene calls are TRBV27 and TRBJ2-7, with D possibly being TRBD2 (5 bases). CDR3 size: 15 residues. V lost 5 bases and J lost 0, with 14 bases in between. Germline V gene lookup returns CDR1 MNHEY and CDR2 SMNVEV (reference sequence). DNA of the CDR3: TGTGCCAGCAGTCCATCTCGCGGGTACTCCTACGAGCAGTACTTC. It is translated as CASSPSRGYSYEQYF.

The chain uses TRBV6-6 and TRBJ1-5, with D unresolved. From germline, CDR1 is MNHNY and CDR2 SVGAGI (reference sequence). The ends were cut back, 0 bases at V and 5 bases at J, with 8 bases in the middle. This CDR3 has 14 amino acids. CDR3 bases: TGTGCCAGCAGTTACTCAGGTTGGGATCAGCCCCAGCATTTT. It codes for CASSYSGWDQPQHF.

V usage is TRBV27 and J usage is TRBJ2-1; 11 positions agree with TRBD2. Germline lookup yields CDR1 MNHEY and CDR2 SMNVEV (reference sequence). The CDR3 spans 14 residues. V gave up 3 bases and J gave up 7 bases; unmatched junction bases: 2. CDR3 nucleotides: TGTGCCAGCAGTTTCCGGACTAGCGGGAATGAGCAGTTCTTC. Amino acid sequence: CASSFRTSGNEQFF.

V is TRBV9 and J is TRBJ2-1; 9 nucleotides agree with TRBD2. The CDR3 spans 15 residues. J lost 4 bases, V lost 0 bases, and 2 bases had no gene match. Germline V lookup: CDR1 SGDLS, CDR2 YYNGEE. The CDR3 region is CASSVAAGGYNEQFF. The CDR3, as DNA: TGTGCCAGCAGCGTAGCGGCGGGAGGGTACAATGAGCAGTTCTTC.

The chain is built from TRBV7-3 and TRBJ2-1; 8 nucleotides line up with TRBD1. This CDR3 region has 15 residues. V lost 2 bases, J lost 4 bases, and 4 bases stayed unmatched. Germline V gives CDR1 SGHTA, CDR2 FQGTGA. The CDR3 region has the DNA TGTGCCAGCAGCTTACTGGACAGGGAATACAATGAGCAGTTCTTC. Protein product: CASSLLDREYNEQFF.

The chain combines TRBV28 with TRBJ2-1; 9 nucleotides line up with TRBD2. This CDR3 contains 16 residues. Trimming cost V 5 bases and J 6 bases; bases outside gene matches: 11. CDR1 and CDR2 (germline): MDHEN, SYDVKM. The CDR3 region is CASSPPVAGELNEQFF. The CDR3 DNA sequence: TGTGCCAGCAGTCCTCCGGTAGCGGGAGAGCTCAATGAGCAGTTCTTC.

This chain joins TRBV19 and TRBJ2-1; 7 positions match TRBD1. CDR1 LNHDA and CDR2 SQIVND come from the germline V gene (reference sequence). The CDR3 consists of 14 residues. V dropped 5 bases and J dropped 12; count of bases not matched to a gene: 13. This CDR3 is CASSLGTARFVQFF. The CDR3 region has the DNA TGTGCCAGTAGTTTAGGGACAGCCCGATTCGTGCAGTTCTTC.